The clone carrying this T cell receptor (beta chain) has a count of ten or more. Its antigen is currently unknown. This CDR3 spans 15 amino acids. Looked up from germline, CDR1 is KGHSH and CDR2 is LQKENI. The germline V and J ends were trimmed by 5 bases and 8 bases, with 18 bases remaining between them. The data were taken from a study of T cells in Graves' hyperthyroidism and ophthalmopathy. Broader study findings: Ophthalmopathy, as predicted by the model, came a median roughly 6.3 months after the prediction. The blood repertoire included most of the expanded thyroid clonotypes above 0.001.

What was amplified from RNA transcripts were TCR beta CDR3 regions. During a first-round RT-PCR of the TCR CDR3, the HTBI primer set was used. From the multiplex PCR reads, TCRdb called clonotypes with MiXCR, one entry per CDR3 protein. The repertoire has roughly 260,000 distinct CDR3 sequences, just over 14% of them found once; the top ten carry 10% to 15%. Hyperthyroidism, newly diagnosed and lasting under 2 months, affected patients aged 18 to 65. Exclusion of patients followed from uncontrolled infection, other autoimmune disease, pregnancy or lactation. The chain is built from TRBV18 and TRBJ2-2; D is possibly TRBD2 (5 bases). This sequence originates from a woman aged 40 to 50 with Graves' hyperthyroidism that later progressed to Graves' ophthalmopathy. The sequenced material came from blood. As DNA, the CDR3 is TGTGCCAGCTCATCGATGGAGGTTCCGGATGGGGAGCTGTTTTTT. It codes for CASSSMEVPDGELFF.